One T cell receptor (beta chain) is described in this entry. Antigen: not known. These data are taken from a study of response to subunit inactivated influenza vaccine. Study-wide points: Each seasonal influenza vaccination recruits few new T cells, the authors suggested.

Trimming left V 3 bases short and J 5 bases short, with 16 bases between. Germline CDR1 is DFQATT and CDR2 is SNEGSKA (reference sequence). CDR3 length: 14 residues. TCRdb called the RT-PCR reads again in MiXCR, with one record for every CDR3 protein. Of 700,000 to 900,000 distinct CDR3 sequences in the sample, around 21% were seen once. The clonotype was recovered from a man aged 45-65 years who received an inactivated influenza vaccine. This chain links TRBV20-1 with TRBJ1-1; D perhaps matches TRBD1 (5 bases). This specimen was PBMCs from blood, taken approximately 5 days after vaccination. CDR3 DNA: TGCAGTGCTAGGCGGGGCGGAGGTAGTACTGAAGCTTTCTTT. It specifies CSARRGGGSTEAFF.